This T cell receptor beta chain comes out of a study of T-cell reconstitution after alpha-beta-depleted transplantation in children. General study points: T-cell counts and diversity at one year following transplant were attributed mainly to newly produced T cells. Certain patients had high TCRbeta diversity at day 60, and it came from recipient T cells and thymic progenitors that survived. Expanded graft clones, several hundred of them, were reportedly the source of alpha-beta T cells about two months after transplant.

Unique molecular identifiers were built into the TCRbeta library. One entry per CDR3 protein results from TCRdb running MiXCR on the PCR reads. The table has 580,000 or so distinct CDR3 sequences, more than 20% seen once; the top ten hold roughly 13%. The germline V gene has CDR1 DFQATT and CDR2 SNEGSKA (reference sequence). V dropped 3 bases and J dropped 4; count of bases not matched to a gene: 4. This CDR3 spans 14 amino acids. This clonotype was found a few times. Its specificity is unknown. The receptor was isolated from a boy in the first two years of life who had a stem cell transplant for acute myeloid leukemia, so the T cells may come from the graft donor. The material sequenced was PBMCs, mostly from graft donor cells, taken 360 days after TCRalphabeta/CD19-depleted stem cell transplant. The rearrangement uses TRBV20-1 and TRBJ2-4, with 9 bases identical to TRBD1. The CDR3 spells CSASEGTGKNIQYF. The CDR3 DNA is TGCAGTGCTAGTGAGGGGACAGGGAAAAACATTCAGTACTTC.